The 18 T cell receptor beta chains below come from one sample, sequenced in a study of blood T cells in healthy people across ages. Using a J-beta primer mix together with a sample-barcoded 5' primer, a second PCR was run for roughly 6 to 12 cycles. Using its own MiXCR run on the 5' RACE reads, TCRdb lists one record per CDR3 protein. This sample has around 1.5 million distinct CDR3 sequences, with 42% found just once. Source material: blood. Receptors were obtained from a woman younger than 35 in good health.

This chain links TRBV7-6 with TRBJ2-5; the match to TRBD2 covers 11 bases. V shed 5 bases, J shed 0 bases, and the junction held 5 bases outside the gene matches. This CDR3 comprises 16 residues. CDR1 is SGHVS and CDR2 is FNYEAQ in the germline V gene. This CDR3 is CASSRFSGGDQETQYF. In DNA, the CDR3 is TGTGCCAGCAGCCGCTTTAGCGGGGGGGACCAAGAGACCCAGTACTTC.

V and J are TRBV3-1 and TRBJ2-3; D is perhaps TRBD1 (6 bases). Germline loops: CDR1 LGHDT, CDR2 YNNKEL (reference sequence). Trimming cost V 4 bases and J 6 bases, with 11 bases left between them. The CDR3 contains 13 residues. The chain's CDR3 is CASSPTGHDTQYF. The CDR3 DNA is TGTGCCAGCAGCCCAACAGGGCATGATACGCAGTATTTT.

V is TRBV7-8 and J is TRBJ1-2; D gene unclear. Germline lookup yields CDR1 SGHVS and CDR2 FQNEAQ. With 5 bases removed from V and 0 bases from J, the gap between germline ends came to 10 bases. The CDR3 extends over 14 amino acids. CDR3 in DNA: TGTGCCAGCAGCCCCCAGGAGACTAACTATGGCTACACCTTC. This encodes CASSPQETNYGYTF.

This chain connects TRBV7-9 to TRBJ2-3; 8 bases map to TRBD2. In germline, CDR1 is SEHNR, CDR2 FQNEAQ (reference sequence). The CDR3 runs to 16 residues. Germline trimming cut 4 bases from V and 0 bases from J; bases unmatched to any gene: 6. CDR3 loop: CASSSKAGASTDTQYF. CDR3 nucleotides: TGTGCCAGCAGCTCCAAAGCGGGGGCTAGCACAGATACGCAGTATTTT.

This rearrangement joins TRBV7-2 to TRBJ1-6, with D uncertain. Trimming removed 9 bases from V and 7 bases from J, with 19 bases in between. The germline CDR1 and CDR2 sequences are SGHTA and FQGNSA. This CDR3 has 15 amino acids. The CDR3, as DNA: TGTGCCAGGACGGACCGAACGTTGTTGAATTCACCCCTCCACTTT. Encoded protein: CARTDRTLLNSPLHF.

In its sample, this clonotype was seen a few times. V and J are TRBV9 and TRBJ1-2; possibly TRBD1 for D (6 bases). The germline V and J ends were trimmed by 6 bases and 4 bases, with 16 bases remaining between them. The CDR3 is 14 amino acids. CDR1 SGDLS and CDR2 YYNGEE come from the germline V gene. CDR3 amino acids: CASTLRGGSYGYTF. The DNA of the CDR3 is TGTGCCAGCACCCTCCGAGGGGGGAGCTATGGCTACACCTTC.

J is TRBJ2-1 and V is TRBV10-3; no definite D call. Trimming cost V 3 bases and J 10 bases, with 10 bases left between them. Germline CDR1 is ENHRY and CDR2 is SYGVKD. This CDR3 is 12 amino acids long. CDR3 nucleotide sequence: TGTGCCATCAGTGATGGCTCCAGGGAGCAGTTCTTC. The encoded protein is CAISDGSREQFF.

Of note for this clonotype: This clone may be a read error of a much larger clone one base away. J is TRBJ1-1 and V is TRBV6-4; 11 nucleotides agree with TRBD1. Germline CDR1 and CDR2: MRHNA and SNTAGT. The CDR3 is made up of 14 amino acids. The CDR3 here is CASREGQGVGEAFF. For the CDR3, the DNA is TGTGCCAGCCGTGAGGGACAGGGGGTTGGTGAAGCTTTCTTT.

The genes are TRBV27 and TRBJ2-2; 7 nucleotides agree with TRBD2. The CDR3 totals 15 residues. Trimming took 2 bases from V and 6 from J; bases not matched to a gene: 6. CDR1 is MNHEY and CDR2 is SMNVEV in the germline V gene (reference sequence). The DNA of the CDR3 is TGTGCCAGCAGTTTACGGCGGGGGACGGCCGGGGAGCTGTTTTTT. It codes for CASSLRRGTAGELFF.

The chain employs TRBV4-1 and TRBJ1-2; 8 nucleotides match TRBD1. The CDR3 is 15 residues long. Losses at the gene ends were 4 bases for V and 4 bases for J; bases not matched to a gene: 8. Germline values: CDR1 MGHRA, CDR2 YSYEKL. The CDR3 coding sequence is TGCGCCAGCAGCCCCGAGCAGGGGGCTTTCTATGGCTACACCTTC. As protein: CASSPEQGAFYGYTF.

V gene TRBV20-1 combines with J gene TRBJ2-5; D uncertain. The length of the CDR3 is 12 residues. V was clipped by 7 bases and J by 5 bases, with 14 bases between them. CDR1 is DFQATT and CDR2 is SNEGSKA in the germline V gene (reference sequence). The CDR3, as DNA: TGCAGTGTCACGACTGGAATGGAGACCCAGTACTTC. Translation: CSVTTGMETQYF.

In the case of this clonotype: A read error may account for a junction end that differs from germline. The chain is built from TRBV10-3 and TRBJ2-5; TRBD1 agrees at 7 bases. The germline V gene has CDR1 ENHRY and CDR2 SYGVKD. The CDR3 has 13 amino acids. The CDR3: CAIGPTGQGTQYF. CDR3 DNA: TGTGCCATCGGCCCGACAGGGCAAGGGACCCAGTACTTC.

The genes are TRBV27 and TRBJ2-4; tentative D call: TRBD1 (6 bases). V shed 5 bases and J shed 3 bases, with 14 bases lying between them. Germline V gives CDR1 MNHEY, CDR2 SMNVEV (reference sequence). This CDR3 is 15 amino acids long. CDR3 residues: CASSPGQIFKNIQYF. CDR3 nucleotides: TGTGCCAGCAGTCCAGGACAGATCTTCAAAAACATTCAGTACTTC.

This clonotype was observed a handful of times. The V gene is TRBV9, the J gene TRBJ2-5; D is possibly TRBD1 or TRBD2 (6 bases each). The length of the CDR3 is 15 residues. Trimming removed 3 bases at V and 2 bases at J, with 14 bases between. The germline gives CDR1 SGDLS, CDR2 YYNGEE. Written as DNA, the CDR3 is TGTGCCAGCAGCGCGGGGGCCGGGGGACAAGAGACCCAGTACTTC. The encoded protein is CASSAGAGGQETQYF.

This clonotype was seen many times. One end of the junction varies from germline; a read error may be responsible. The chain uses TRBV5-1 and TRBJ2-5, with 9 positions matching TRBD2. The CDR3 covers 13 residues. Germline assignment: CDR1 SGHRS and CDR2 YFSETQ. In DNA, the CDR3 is TGTGCCAGCAGCTTAGCGGGGGCGGAGACCCAGTACTTC. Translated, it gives CASSLAGAETQYF.

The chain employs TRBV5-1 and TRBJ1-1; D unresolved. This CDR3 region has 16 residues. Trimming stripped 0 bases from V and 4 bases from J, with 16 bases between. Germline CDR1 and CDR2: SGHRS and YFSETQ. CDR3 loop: CASSLAVGGVITEAFF. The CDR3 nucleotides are TGCGCCAGCAGCTTGGCTGTAGGCGGGGTGATCACTGAAGCTTTCTTT.

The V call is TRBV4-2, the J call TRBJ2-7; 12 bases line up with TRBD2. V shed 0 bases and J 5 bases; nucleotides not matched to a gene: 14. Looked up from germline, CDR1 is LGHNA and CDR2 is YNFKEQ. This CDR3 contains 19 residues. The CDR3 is CASSQDLRRLAGVDHEQYF. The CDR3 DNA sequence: TGTGCCAGCAGCCAAGATCTGAGGAGACTAGCGGGAGTAGACCACGAGCAGTACTTC.

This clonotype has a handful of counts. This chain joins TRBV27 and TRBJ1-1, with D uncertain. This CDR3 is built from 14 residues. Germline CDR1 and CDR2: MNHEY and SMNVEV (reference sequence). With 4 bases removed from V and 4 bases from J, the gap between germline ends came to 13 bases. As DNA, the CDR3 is TGTGCCAGCAGTTCGTACGGATCGGCCACTGAAGCTTTCTTT. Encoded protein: CASSSYGSATEAFF.